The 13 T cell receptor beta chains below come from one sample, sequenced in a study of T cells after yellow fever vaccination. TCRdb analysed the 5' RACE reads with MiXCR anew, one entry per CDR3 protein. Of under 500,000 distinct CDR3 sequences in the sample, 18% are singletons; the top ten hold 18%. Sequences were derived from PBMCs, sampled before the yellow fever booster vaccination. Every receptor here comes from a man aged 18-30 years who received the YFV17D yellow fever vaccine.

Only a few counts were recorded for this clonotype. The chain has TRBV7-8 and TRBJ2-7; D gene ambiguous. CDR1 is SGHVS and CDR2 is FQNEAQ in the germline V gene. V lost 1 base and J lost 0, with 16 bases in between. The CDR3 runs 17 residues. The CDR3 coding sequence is TGTGCCAGCAGCTTAGAGGGCAGTCCCATTGGCTCCTACGAGCAGTACGTC. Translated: CASSLEGSPIGSYEQYV.

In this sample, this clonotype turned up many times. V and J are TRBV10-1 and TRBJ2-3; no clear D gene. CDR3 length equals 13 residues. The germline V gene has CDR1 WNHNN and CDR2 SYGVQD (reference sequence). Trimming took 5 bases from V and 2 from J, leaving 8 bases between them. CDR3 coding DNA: TGCGCCAGCAGTAACAAGCCCACAGATACGCAGTATTTT. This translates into CASSNKPTDTQYF.

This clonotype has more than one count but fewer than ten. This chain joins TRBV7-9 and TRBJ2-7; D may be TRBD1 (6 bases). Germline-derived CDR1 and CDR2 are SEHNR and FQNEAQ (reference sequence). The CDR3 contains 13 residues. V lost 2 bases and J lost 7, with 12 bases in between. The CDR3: CASSLRQAGEQYF. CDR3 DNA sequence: TGTGCCAGCAGCTTAAGACAGGCTGGTGAGCAGTACTTC.

CDR3 nucleotide sequence: TGTGCCAGCAGTCCCGGTGGAGGACGCGGTAATGAAAAACTGTTTTTT. Its protein is CASSPGGGRGNEKLFF. This chain joins TRBV12-3 or TRBV12-4 and TRBJ1-4; D gene ambiguous. The V gene lost 5 bases and the J gene lost 4 bases, with 17 bases spanning the gap. The CDR3 length is 16 residues.

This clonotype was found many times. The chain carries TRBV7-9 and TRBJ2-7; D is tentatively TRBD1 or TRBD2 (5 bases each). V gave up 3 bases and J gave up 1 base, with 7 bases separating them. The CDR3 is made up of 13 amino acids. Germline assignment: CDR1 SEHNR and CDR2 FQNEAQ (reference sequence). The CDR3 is CASSLWGSYEQYF. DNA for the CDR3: TGTGCCAGCAGCTTGTGGGGGTCCTACGAGCAGTACTTC. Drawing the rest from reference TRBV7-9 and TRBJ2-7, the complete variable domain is DTGVSQNPRHKITKRGQNVTFRCDPISEHNRLYWYRQTLGQGPEFLTYFQNEAQLEKSRLLSDRFSAERPKGSFSTLEIQRTEQGDSAMYLCASSLWGSYEQYFGPGTRLTVT.

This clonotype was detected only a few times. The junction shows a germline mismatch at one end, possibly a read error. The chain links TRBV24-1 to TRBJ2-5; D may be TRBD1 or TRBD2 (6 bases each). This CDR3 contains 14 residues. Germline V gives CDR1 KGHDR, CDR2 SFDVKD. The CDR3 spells CATLRIARGETHYF. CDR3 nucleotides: TGTGCCACCTTGAGGATAGCGAGGGGGGAGACCCATTATTTC.

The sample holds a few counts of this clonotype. The CDR3 loop reads CASRPATRQGVGNTIYF. CDR3 nucleotides: TGTGCCAGCAGACCAGCTACCCGACAGGGTGTCGGAAACACCATATATTTT. The chain is built from TRBV6-5 and TRBJ1-3, with TRBD1 matching 7 bases. Germline V gives CDR1 MNHEY, CDR2 SVGAGI. This CDR3 has 17 residues. The V segment lost 6 bases and the J segment 4 bases; nucleotides outside the gene matches: 15.

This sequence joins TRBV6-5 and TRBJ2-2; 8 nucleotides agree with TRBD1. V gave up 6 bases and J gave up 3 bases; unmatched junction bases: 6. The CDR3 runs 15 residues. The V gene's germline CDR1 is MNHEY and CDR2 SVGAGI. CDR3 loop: CASRGLDRDTGELFF. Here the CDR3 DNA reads TGTGCCAGCAGAGGACTGGACAGGGACACCGGGGAGCTGTTTTTT.

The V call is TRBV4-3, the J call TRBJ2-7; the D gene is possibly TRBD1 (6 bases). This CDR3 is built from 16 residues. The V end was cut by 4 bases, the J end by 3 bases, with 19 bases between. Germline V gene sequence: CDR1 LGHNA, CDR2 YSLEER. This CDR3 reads CASSLVPGDTSYEQYF. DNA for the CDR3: TGCGCCAGCAGCCTCGTCCCAGGGGATACCAGCTACGAGCAGTACTTC.

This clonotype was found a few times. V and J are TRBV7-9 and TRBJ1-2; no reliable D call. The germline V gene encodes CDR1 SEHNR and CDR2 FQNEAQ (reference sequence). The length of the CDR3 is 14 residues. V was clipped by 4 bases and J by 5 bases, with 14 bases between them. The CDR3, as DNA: TGTGCCAGCAGCTCCGGGCCGGCGCTATATGGCTACACCTTC. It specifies CASSSGPALYGYTF.

The CDR3 here is CSAREPQRGQETQYF. CDR3 nucleotide sequence: TGCAGTGCTAGAGAGCCCCAGAGGGGGCAAGAGACCCAGTACTTC. This chain joins TRBV20-1 and TRBJ2-5, with a weak D call TRBD1 (6 bases). In germline, CDR1 is DFQATT, CDR2 SNEGSKA (reference sequence). The length of the CDR3 is 15 residues. Trimming removed 0 bases from V and 2 bases from J, with 13 bases in between.

In nucleotides, the CDR3 is TGTGCCAGCAGCTTCGCGGCAGGGGAAGAGACCCAGTACTTC. Translated, it gives CASSFAAGEETQYF. The chain has TRBV7-2 and TRBJ2-5, with D possibly matching TRBD1 (6 bases). This CDR3 has 14 residues. Germline V gene data show CDR1 as SGHTA and CDR2 as FQGNSA. Trimming stripped 3 bases from V and 3 bases from J, with 11 bases between.

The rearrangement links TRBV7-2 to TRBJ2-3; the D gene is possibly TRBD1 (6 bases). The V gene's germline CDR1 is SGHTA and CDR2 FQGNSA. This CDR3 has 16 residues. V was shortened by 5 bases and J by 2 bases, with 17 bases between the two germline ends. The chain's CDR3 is CASSLINREFTDTQYF. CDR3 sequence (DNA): TGTGCCAGCAGCCTCATCAACAGGGAATTCACAGATACGCAGTATTTT. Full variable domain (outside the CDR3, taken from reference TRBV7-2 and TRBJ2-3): GAGVSQSPSNKVTEKGKDVELRCDPISGHTALYWYRQSLGQGLEFLIYFQGNSAPDKSGLPSDRFSAERTGGSVSTLTIQRTQQEDSAVYLCASSLINREFTDTQYFGPGTRLTVL.